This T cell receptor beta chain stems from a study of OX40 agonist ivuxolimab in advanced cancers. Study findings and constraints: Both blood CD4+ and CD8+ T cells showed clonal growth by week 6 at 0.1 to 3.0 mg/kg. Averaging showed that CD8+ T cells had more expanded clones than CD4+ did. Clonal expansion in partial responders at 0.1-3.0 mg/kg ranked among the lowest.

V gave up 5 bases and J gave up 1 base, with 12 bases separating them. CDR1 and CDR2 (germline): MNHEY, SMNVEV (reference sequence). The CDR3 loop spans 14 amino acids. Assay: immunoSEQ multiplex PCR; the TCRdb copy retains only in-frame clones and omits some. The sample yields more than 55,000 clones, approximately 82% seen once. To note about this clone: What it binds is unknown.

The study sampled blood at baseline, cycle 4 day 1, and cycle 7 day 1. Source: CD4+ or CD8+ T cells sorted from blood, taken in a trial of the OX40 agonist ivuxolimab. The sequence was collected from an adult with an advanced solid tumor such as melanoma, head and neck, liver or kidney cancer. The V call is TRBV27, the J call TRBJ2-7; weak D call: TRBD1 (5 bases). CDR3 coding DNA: TGTGCCAGCAGTCCCGAAGGGGTATCCTACGAGCAGTACTTC. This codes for CASSPEGVSYEQYF.